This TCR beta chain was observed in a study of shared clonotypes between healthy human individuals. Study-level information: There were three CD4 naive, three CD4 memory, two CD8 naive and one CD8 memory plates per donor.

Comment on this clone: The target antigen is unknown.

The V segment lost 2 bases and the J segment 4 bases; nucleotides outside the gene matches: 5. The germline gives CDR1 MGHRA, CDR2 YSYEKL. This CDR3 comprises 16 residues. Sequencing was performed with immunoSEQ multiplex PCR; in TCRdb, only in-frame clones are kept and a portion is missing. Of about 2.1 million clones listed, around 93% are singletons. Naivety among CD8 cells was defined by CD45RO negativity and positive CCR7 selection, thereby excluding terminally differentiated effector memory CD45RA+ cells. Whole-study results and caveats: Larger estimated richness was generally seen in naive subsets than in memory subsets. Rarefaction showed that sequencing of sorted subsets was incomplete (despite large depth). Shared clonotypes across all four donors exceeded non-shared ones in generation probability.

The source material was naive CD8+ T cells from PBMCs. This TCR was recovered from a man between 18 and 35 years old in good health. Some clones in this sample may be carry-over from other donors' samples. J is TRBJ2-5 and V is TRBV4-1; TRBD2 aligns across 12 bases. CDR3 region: CASSQNPGLAGETQYF. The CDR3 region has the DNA TGCGCCAGCAGCCAAAATCCGGGACTAGCGGGAGAGACCCAGTACTTC.